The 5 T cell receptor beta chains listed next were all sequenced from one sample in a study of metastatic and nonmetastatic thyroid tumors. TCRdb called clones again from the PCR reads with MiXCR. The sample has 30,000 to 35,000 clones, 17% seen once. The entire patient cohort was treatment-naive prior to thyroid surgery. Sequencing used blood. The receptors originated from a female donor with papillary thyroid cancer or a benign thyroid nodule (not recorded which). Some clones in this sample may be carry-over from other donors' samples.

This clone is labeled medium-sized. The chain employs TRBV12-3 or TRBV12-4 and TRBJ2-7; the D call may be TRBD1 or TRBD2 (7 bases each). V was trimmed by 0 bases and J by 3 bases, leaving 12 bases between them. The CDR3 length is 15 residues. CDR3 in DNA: TGTGCCAGCAGTTTAGCGGGAGGGGGCGACTACGAGCAGTACTTC. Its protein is CASSLAGGGDYEQYF.

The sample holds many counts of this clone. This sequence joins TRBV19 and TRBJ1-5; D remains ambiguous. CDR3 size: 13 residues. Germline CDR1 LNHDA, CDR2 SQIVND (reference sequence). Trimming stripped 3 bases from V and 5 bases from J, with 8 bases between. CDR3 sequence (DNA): TGTGCCAGTAGTATGTTGGTGTATCAGCCCCAGCATTTT. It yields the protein CASSMLVYQPQHF.

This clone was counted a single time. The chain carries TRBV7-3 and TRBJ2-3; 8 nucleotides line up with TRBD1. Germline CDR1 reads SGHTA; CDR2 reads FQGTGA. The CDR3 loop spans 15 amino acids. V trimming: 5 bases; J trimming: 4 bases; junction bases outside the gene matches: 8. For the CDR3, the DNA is TGTGCCAGCAGCGGGACAGGTGTCTTTCCAGATACGCAGTATTTT. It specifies CASSGTGVFPDTQYF.

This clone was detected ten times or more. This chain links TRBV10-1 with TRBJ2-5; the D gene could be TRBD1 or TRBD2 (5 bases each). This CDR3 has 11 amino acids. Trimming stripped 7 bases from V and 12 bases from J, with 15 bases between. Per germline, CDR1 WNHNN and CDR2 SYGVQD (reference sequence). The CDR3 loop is CASTGTRPEYF. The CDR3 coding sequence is TGCGCCAGCACCGGGACGCGGCCGGAGTACTTC.

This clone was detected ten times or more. The CDR3 reads CASSIWGRSNQPQHF. The CDR3 DNA reads as TGTGCCAGTAGTATCTGGGGGCGAAGCAATCAGCCCCAGCATTTT. The gene calls are TRBV19 and TRBJ1-5; possible D gene TRBD1, 6 bases. Germline V gene sequence: CDR1 LNHDA, CDR2 SQIVND (reference sequence). Trimming cost V 3 bases and J 1 base, with 10 bases left between them. This CDR3 has 15 residues.